The clone carrying this T cell receptor beta chain was counted a single time. Its antigen is not identified. The record originates from a study of cytomegalovirus exposure and HLA in healthy donors. Study-wide context: A subsequent analysis stated that the roughly 130 validation repertoires were run on the same platform as the 550 to 750 first-cohort repertoires.

Study conclusions and caveats: High sensitivity and specificity were reportedly achieved when the classifier diagnosed cytomegalovirus status. The study recorded 164 TCR beta chains that were cytomegalovirus-associated.

The donors were members of the approximately 120-subject validation cohort (separate from the approximately 670-subject first cohort). Losses at the gene ends were 6 bases for V and 2 bases for J; bases not matched to a gene: 10. This CDR3 has 16 residues. Germline V gene sequence: CDR1 SGHTA, CDR2 FQGTGA. TCRdb's copy holds only in-frame clones and misses some; the assay was immunoSEQ multiplex PCR. The sample contains roughly 120,000 clones, 88% of which appear only once. The sequenced material came from PBMCs. The V call is TRBV7-3, the J call TRBJ2-3; 8 bases line up with TRBD2. The clonotype originates from a woman aged 18-29 years in good health and CMV-seronegative. Written as DNA, the CDR3 is TGTGCCAGCAGTCTAGCTGGGACTAGAGACACAGATACGCAGTATTTT. It yields the protein CASSLAGTRDTDTQYF.